The T cell receptor (beta chain) described here comes from a study of tumor-infiltrating lymphocytes in primary liver carcinoma. Study-wide results and limits: The study found tumor-adjacent and tumor-blood pairs overlapped less than tumor region pairs. The 250 largest clones made up significantly more of tumor than blood repertoires (p = 0.039).

Concerning this clonotype itself: No antigen is known for it. The junction differs from germline at one of its ends, possibly a read error.

Unsorted whole blood supplied the blood RNA, and germline DNA was isolated too. The CDR3 has 16 amino acids. Synthesis of TCR beta cDNA was carried out from about 540 ng total RNA with a constant-region primer. Three nested multiplex PCR rounds, a slightly modified ARM-PCR method, built the TCR beta libraries. TRBV1-TRBV30 forward primers and a C-beta reverse primer were used in the first two PCR rounds, which each ran for nine to ten cycles. One entry per CDR3 protein results from TCRdb running MiXCR on the multiplex PCR reads. The sample carries a few hundred thousand distinct CDR3 sequences, 45% to 70% recorded once.

V usage is TRBV12-3 or TRBV12-4 and J usage is TRBJ2-1; TRBD2 matches at 13 bases. Sequencing was carried out using peripheral blood. The source of this sequence is a woman in her twenties or thirties with primary liver carcinoma and hepatitis B virus infection. The CDR3 sequence: CTSSFRLAGGTNEQFF. CDR3 nucleotide sequence: TGTACCAGCAGCTTCCGACTAGCGGGGGGAACCAATGAGCAGTTCTTC.